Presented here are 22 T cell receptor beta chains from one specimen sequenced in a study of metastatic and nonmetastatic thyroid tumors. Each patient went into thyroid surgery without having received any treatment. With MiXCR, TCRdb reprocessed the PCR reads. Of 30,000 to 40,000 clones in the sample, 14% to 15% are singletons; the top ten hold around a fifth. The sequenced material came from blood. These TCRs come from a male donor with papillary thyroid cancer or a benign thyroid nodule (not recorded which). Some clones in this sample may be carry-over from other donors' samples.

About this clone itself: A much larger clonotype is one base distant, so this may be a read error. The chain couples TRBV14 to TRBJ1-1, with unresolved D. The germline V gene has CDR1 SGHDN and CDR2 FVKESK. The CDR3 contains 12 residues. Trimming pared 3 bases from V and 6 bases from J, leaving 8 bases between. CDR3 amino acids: CASSQSSAEAFF. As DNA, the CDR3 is TGTGCCAGCAGCCAGTCTAGCGCTGAAGCTTTCTTT. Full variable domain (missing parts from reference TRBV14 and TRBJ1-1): EAGVTQFPSHSVIEKGQTVTLRCDPISGHDNLYWYRRVMGKEIKFLLHFVKESKQDESGMPNNRFLAERTGGTYSTLKVQPAELEDSGVYFCASSQSSAEAFFGQGTRLTVV.

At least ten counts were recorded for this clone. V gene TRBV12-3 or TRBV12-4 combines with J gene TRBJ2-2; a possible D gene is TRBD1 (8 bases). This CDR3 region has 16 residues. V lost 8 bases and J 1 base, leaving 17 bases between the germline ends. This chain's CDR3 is CASLTTGGGNTGELFF. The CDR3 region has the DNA TGTGCCAGCCTAACCACAGGGGGGGGGAACACCGGGGAGCTGTTTTTT.

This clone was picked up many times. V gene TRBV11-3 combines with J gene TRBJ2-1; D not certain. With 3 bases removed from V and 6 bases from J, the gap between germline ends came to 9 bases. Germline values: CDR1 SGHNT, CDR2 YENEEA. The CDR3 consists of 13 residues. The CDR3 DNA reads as TGTGCCAGCAGCTTGACCCAAACCAATGAGCAGTTCTTC. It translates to CASSLTQTNEQFF.

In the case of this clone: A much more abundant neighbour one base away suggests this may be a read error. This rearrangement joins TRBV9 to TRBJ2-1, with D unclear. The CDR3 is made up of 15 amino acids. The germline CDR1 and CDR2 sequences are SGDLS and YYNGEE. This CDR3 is CASSVEVTWGNEQSF. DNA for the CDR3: TGTGCCAGCAGCGTAGAGGTTACCTGGGGTAATGAGCAGTCCTTC.

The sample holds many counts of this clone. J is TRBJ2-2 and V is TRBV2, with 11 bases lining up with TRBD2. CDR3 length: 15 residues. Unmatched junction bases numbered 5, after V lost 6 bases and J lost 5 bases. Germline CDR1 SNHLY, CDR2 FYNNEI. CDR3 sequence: CASRRLAGRTGELFF. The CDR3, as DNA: TGTGCCAGCAGAAGACTAGCGGGACGGACCGGGGAGCTGTTTTTT.

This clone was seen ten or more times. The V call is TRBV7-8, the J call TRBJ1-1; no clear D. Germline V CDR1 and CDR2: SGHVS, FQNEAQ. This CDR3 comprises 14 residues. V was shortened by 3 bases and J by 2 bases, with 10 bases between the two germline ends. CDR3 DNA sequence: TGTGCCAGCAGCTTGAGGTGGATAAACACTGAAGCTTTCTTT. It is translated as CASSLRWINTEAFF.

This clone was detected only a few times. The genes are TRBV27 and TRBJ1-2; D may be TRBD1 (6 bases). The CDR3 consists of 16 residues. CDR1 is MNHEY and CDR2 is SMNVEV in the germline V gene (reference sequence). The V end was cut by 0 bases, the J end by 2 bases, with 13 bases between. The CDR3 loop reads CASSLSVGALNYGYTF. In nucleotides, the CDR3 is TGTGCCAGCAGTTTATCTGTGGGGGCGTTAAACTATGGCTACACCTTC.

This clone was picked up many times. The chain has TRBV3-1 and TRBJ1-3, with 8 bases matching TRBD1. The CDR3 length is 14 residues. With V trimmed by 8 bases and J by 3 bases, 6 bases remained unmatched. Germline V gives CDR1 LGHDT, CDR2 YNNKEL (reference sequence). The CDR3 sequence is CASSQGAGGNTIYF. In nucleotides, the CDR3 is TGTGCCAGCTCCCAGGGGGCGGGTGGAAACACCATATATTTT. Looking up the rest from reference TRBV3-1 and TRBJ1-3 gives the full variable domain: DTAVSQTPKYLVTQMGNDKSIKCEQNLGHDTMYWYKQDSKKFLKIMFSYNNKELIINETVPNRFSPKSPDKAHLNLHINSLELGDSAVYFCASSQGAGGNTIYFGEGSWLTVV.

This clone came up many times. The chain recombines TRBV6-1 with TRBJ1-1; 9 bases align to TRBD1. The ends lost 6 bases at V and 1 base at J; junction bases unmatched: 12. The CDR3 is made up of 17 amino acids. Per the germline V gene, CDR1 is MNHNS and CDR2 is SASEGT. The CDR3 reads CASRSSGQGLANTEAFF. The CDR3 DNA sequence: TGTGCCAGCAGAAGCTCTGGACAGGGGTTGGCGAACACTGAAGCTTTCTTT.

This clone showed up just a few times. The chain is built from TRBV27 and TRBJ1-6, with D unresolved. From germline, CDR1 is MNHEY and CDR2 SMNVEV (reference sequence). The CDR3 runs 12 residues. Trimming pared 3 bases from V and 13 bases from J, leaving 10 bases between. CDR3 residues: CASSFIGDPLHF. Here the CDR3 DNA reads TGTGCCAGCAGTTTTATCGGAGACCCCCTCCACTTT.

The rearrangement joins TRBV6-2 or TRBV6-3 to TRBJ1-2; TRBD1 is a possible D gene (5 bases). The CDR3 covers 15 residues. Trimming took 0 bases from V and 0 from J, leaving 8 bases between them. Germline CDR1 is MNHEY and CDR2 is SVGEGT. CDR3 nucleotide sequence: TGTGCCAGCAGTTACTCGGGACGGACTAACTATGGCTACACCTTC. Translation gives CASSYSGRTNYGYTF.

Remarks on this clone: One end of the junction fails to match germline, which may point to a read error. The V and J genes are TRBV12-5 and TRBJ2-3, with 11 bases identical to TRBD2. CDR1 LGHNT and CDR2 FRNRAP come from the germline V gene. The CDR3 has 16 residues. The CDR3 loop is CASGTGLAVLTNTQYF. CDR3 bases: TGTGCTAGTGGCACGGGACTAGCGGTGCTCACAAATACGCAGTATTTT.

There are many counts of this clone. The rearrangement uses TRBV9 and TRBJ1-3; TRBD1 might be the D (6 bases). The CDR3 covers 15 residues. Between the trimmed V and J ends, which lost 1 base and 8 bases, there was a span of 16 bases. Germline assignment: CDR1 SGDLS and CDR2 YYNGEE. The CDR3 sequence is CASSVIPGGGDTIYF. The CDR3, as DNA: TGTGCCAGCAGCGTAATTCCTGGAGGGGGAGACACCATATATTTT.

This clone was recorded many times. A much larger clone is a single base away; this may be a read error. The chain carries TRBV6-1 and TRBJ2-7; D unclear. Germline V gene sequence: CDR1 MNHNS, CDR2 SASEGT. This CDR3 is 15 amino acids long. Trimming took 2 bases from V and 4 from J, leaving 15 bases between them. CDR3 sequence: CASSERNIEAYEQYF. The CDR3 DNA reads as TGTGCCAGCAGTGAACGAAACATAGAGGCTTACGAGCAGTACTTC.

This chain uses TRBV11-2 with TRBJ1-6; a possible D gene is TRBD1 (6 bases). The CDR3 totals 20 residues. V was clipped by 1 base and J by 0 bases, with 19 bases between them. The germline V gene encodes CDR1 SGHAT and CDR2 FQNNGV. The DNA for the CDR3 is TGTGCCAGCAGCTTAGGTCCAATCGGGACATGTGGCTCCTATAATTCACCCCTCCACTTT. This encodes CASSLGPIGTCGSYNSPLHF.

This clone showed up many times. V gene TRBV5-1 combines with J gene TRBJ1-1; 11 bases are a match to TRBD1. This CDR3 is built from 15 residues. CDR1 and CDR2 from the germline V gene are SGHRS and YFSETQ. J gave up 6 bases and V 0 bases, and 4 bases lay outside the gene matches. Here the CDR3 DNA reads TGCGCCAGCAGCTTGGTCGGGACAGGGGGGGCTGAAGCTTTCTTT. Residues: CASSLVGTGGAEAFF.

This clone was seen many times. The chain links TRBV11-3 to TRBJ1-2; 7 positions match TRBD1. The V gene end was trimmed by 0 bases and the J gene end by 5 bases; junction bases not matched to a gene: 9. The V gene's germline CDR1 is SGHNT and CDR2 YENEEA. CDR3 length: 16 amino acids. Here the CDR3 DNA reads TGTGCCAGCAGCTTAGAGGGGCGACAGGGAAGGTATGGCTACACCTTC. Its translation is CASSLEGRQGRYGYTF.

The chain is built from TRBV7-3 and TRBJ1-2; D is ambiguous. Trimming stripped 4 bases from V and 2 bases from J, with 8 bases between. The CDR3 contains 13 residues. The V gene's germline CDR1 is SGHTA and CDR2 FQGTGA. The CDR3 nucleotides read TGTGCCAGCAGCTCGGGGAACAACTATGGCTACACCTTC. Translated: CASSSGNNYGYTF. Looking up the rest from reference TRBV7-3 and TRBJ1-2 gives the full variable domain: GAGVSQTPSNKVTEKGKYVELRCDPISGHTALYWYRQSLGQGPEFLIYFQGTGAADDSGLPNDRFFAVRPEGSVSTLKIQRTERGDSAVYLCASSSGNNYGYTFGSGTRLTVV.

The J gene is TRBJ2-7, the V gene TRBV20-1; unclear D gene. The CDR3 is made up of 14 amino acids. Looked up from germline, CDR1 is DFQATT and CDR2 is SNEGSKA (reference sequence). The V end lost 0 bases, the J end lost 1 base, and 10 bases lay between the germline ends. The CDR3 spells CSARDQRESYEQYF. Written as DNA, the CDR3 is TGCAGTGCTAGAGATCAAAGGGAATCCTACGAGCAGTACTTC.

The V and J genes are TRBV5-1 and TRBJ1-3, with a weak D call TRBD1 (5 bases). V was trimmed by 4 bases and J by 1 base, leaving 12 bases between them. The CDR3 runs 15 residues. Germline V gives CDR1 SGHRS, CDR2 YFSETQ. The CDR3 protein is CASSAEGHSGNTIYF. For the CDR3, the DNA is TGCGCCAGCAGCGCCGAAGGACATTCTGGAAACACCATATATTTT.

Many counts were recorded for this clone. The CDR3 is CASSTTQGEFVYEQYF. The CDR3 DNA is TGTGCCAGCAGCACAACACAGGGAGAGTTCGTCTACGAGCAGTACTTC. This sequence joins TRBV11-1 and TRBJ2-7; D perhaps matches TRBD1 (6 bases). The CDR3 extends over 16 amino acids. V gave up 5 bases and J gave up 3 bases, with 20 bases separating them. From germline, CDR1 is SGHAT and CDR2 FQDESV (reference sequence).

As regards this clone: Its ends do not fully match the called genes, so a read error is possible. The CDR3 loop reads CAASDRVGGTTYEQYF. CDR3 bases: TGTGCCGCCAGTGACCGAGTAGGCGGTACTACCTACGAGCAGTACTTC. The chain is built from TRBV24-1 and TRBJ2-7; the D is unclear. The CDR3 is 16 residues long. The germline CDR1 and CDR2 sequences are KGHDR and SFDVKD.